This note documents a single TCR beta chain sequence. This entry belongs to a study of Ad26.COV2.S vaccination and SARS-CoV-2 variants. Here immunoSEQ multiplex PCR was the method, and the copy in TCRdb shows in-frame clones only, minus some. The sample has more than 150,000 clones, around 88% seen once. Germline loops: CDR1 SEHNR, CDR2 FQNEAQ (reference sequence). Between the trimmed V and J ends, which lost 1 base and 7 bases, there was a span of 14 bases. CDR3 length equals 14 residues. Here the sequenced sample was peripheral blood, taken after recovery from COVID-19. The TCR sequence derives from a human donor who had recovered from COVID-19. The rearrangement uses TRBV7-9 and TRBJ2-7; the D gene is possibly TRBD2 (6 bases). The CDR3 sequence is CASSLVGGLGEQYF. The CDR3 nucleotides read TGTGCCAGCAGCTTAGTTGGAGGGTTGGGGGAGCAGTACTTC.